These 5 T cell receptor beta chains were sequenced from one sample in a study of T-cell memory formation after mild COVID-19. TCRdb re-analysed the 5' RACE reads in MiXCR, keeping a single row per CDR3 protein. The data hold roughly 550,000 distinct CDR3 sequences, with approximately 20% observed a single time. Sequenced input: PBMCs or a T cell subset sorted from them (not recorded which). The receptor source for this set is an adult woman who had mild COVID-19 (a few samples of this study predate the infection). Cell type and time point are not known.

This clonotype has a count of ten or more. The rearrangement links TRBV20-1 to TRBJ2-7; 7 positions agree with TRBD2. The CDR3 is 13 residues long. The germline V gene encodes CDR1 DFQATT and CDR2 SNEGSKA (reference sequence). V dropped 6 bases and J dropped 7; count of bases not matched to a gene: 12. The CDR3 spells CSAIPPVGGEQYF. CDR3 DNA: TGCAGTGCCATCCCTCCCGTCGGGGGGGAGCAGTACTTC.

The chain couples TRBV5-6 to TRBJ2-7, with D hard to call. Germline-derived CDR1 and CDR2 are SGHDT and YYEEEE. The CDR3 contains 15 residues. Between the trimmed V and J ends, which lost 4 bases and 2 bases, there was a span of 16 bases. CDR3 sequence reads: CASSDNTGITYEQYF. CDR3 nucleotides: TGTGCCAGCAGCGATAATACTGGAATTACCTACGAGCAGTACTTC.

This clonotype occurred a few times. The chain carries TRBV10-3 and TRBJ2-1, with 9 bases fitting TRBD2. The CDR3 runs to 14 residues. V was clipped by 6 bases and J by 8 bases; unmatched bases: 8. Germline CDR1 is ENHRY and CDR2 is SYGVKD. The CDR3 bases are TGTGCCATCAGGGTAGCGGGAGTTCGGGATGAGCAGTTCTTC. Translating it yields CAIRVAGVRDEQFF.

The rearrangement joins TRBV20-1 to TRBJ1-5; unclear D gene. Trimming stripped 6 bases from V and 4 bases from J, with 10 bases between. CDR1 is DFQATT, CDR2 SNEGSKA, per germline (reference sequence). The CDR3 loop spans 12 amino acids. CDR3 in amino acids: CSASRRNQPQHF. The CDR3 DNA is TGCAGTGCCTCAAGGCGGAATCAGCCCCAGCATTTT.

The chain is built from TRBV5-1 and TRBJ2-5; no clear D gene. CDR1 and CDR2 from the germline V gene are SGHRS and YFSETQ. The CDR3 covers 14 residues. V was trimmed by 0 bases and J by 2 bases, leaving 8 bases between them. The CDR3 nucleotides are TGCGCCAGCAGCTTGGAAAAGGGACAAGAGACCCAGTACTTC. This gives the protein CASSLEKGQETQYF.